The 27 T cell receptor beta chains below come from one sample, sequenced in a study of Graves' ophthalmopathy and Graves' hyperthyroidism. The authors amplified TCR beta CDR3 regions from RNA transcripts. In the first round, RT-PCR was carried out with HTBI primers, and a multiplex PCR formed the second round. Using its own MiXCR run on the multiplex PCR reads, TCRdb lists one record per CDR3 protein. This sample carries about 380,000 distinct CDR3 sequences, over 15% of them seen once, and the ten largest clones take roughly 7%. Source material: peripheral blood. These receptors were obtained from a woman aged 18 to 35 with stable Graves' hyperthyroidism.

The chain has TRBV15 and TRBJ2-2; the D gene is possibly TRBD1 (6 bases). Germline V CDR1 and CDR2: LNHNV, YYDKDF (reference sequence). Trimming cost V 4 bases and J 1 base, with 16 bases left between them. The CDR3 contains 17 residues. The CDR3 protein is CATSIVHGTLNTGELFF. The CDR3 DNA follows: TGTGCCACCAGCATAGTTCACGGGACACTGAACACCGGGGAGCTGTTTTTT.

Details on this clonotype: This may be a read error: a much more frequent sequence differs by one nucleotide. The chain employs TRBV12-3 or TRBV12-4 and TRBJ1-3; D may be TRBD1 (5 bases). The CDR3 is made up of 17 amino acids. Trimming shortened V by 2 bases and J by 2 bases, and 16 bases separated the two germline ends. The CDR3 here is CASSLRRGRVAGNTIYF. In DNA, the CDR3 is TGTGCCAGCAGTTTAAGGAGGGGCAGGGTAGCTGGAAACACCATATATTTT.

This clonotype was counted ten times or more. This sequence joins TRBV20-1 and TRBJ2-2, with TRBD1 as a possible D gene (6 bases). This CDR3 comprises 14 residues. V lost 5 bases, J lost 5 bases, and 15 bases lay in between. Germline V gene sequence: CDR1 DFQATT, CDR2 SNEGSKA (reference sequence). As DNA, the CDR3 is TGCAGTGCTCAGTTAACAGGGTCTACCGGGGAGCTGTTTTTT. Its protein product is CSAQLTGSTGELFF.

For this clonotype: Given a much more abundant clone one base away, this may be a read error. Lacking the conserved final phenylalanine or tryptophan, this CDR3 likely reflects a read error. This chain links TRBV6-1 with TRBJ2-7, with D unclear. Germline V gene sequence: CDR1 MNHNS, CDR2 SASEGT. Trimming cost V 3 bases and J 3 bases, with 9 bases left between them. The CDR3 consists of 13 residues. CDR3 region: CASSDPGVYEQYC. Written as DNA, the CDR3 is TGTGCCAGCAGTGATCCGGGTGTCTACGAGCAGTACTGC.

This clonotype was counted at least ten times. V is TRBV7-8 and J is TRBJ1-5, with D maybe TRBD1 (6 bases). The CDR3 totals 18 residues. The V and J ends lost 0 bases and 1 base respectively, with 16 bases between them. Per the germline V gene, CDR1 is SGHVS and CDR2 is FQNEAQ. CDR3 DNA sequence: TGTGCCAGCAGCTTAGCCGGGACAATAACCCGAAGCAATCAGCCCCAGCATTTT. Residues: CASSLAGTITRSNQPQHF.

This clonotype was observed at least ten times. The CDR3 coding sequence is TGTGCCAGCAGCTTTTCAGCGAACACCGGGGAGCTGTTTTTT. This gives the protein CASSFSANTGELFF. The chain has TRBV7-9 and TRBJ2-2; D is unclear. V dropped 3 bases and J dropped 0 bases, with 5 bases sitting between them. CDR3 length equals 14 residues. CDR1 SEHNR and CDR2 FQNEAQ come from the germline V gene (reference sequence). Full variable domain (rest looked up from reference TRBV7-9 and TRBJ2-2): DTGVSQNPRHKITKRGQNVTFRCDPISEHNRLYWYRQTLGQGPEFLTYFQNEAQLEKSRLLSDRFSAERPKGSFSTLEIQRTEQGDSAMYLCASSFSANTGELFFGEGSRLTVL.

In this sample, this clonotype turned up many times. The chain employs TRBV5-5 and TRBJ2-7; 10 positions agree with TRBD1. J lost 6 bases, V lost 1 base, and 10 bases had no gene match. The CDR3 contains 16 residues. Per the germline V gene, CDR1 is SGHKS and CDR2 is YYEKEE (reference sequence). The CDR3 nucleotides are TGTGCCAGCAGCTTGAACCCCGGGACAGGGGCGGGCGAGCAGTACTTC. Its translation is CASSLNPGTGAGEQYF.

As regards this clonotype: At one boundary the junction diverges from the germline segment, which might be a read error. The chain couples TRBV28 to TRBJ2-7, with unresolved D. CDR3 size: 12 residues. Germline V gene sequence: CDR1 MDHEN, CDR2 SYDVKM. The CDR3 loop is CASSLESYEQCF. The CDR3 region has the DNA TGTGCCAGCAGTTTAGAGTCCTACGAGCAGTGCTTC.

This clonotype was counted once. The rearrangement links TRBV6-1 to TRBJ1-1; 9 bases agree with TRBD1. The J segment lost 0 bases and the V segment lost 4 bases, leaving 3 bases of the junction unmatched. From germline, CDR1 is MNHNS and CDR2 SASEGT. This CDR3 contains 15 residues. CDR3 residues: CASSAWTGVNTEAFF. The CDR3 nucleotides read TGTGCCAGCAGTGCATGGACAGGGGTGAACACTGAAGCTTTCTTT.

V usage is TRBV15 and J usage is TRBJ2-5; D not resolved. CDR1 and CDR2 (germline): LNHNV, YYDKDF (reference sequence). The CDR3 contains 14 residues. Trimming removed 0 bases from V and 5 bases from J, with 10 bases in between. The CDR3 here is CATSRDPSRETQYF. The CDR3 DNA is TGTGCCACCAGCAGAGATCCCTCCCGGGAGACCCAGTACTTC.

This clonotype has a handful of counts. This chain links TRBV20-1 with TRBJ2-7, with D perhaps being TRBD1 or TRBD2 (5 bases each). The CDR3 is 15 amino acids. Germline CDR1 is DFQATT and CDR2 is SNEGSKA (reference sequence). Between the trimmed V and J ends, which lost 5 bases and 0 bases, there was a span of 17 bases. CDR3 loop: CSAPKGSVFSYEQYF. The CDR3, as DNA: TGCAGTGCTCCCAAGGGGAGCGTCTTCTCCTACGAGCAGTACTTC.

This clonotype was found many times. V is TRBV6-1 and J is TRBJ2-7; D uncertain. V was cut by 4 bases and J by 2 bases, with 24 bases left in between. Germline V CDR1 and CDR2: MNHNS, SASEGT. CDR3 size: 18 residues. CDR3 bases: TGTGCCAGCAGTGGTAACAGAATTTTCGCCGCGAGCCCCTACGAGCAGTACTTC. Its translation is CASSGNRIFAASPYEQYF.

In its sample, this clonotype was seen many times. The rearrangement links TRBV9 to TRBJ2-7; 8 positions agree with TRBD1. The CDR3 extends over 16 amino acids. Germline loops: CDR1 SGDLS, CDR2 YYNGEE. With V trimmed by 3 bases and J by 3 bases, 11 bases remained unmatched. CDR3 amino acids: CASSEGRTGLLYEQYF. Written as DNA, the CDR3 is TGTGCCAGCAGCGAGGGAAGGACAGGGCTTCTCTACGAGCAGTACTTC.

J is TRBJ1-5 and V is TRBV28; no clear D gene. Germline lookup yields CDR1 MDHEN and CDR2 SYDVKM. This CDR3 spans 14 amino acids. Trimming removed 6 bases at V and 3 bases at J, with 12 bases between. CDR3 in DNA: TGTGCCAGCAGGCCTAGGGCAGCCAATCAGCCCCAGCATTTT. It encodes CASRPRAANQPQHF.

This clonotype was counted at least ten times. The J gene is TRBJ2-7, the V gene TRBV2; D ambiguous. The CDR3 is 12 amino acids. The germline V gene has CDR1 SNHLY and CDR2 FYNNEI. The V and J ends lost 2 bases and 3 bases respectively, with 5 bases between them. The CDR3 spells CASSEYVYEQYF. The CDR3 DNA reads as TGTGCCAGCAGTGAATACGTCTACGAGCAGTACTTC.

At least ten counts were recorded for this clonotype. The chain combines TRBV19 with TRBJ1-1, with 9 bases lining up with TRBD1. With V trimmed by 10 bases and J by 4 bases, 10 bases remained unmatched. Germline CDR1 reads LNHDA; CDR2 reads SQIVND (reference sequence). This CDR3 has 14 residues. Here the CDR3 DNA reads TGTGCCACCTTACACACAGGGGGCACCACTGAAGCTTTCTTT. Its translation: CATLHTGGTTEAFF.

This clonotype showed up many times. This CDR3 is CASSLDEGLGYGYTF. The CDR3 DNA reads as TGTGCCAGCAGTTTAGACGAGGGGCTCGGCTATGGCTACACCTTC. The chain employs TRBV12-3 or TRBV12-4 and TRBJ1-2; possible D gene TRBD1, 5 bases. Trimming pared 1 base from V and 4 bases from J, leaving 13 bases between. The CDR3 consists of 15 residues.

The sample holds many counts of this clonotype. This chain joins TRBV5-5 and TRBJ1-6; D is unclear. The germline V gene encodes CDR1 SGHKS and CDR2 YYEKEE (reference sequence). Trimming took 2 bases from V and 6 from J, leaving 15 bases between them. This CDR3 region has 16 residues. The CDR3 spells CASSFAGSNLNSPLHF. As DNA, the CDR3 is TGTGCCAGCAGCTTTGCGGGAAGCAATCTTAATTCACCCCTCCACTTT.

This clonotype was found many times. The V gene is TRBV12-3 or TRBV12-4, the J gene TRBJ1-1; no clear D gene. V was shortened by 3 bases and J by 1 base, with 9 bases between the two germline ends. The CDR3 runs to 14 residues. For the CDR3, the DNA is TGTGCCAGCAGTTTCGGCCAAGCGAACACTGAAGCTTTCTTT. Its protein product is CASSFGQANTEAFF.

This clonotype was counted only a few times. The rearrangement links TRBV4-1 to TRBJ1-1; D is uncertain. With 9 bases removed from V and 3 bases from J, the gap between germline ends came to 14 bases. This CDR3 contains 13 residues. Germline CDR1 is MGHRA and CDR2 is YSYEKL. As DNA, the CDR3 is TGCGCCAGTCAGGCCCGGGTTTACACTGAAGCTTTCTTT. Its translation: CASQARVYTEAFF.

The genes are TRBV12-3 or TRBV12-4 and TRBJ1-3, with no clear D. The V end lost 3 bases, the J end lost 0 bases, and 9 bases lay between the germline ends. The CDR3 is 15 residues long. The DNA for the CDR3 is TGTGCCAGCAGTTTGGATGCGCTCTCTGGAAACACCATATATTTT. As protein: CASSLDALSGNTIYF.

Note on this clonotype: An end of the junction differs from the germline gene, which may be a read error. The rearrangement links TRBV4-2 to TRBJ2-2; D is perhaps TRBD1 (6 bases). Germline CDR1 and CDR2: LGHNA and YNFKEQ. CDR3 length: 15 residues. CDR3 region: CVSSFKTGNTGELFF. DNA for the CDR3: TGTGTCAGCAGCTTTAAGACAGGCAACACCGGGGAGCTGTTTTTT.

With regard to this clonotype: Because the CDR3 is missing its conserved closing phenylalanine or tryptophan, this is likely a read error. DNA of the CDR3: TGCAGCGTCTTACGGAACCCGAACACCGGGGAGCTGTTTGTT. Its translation is CSVLRNPNTGELFV. The chain carries TRBV29-1 and TRBJ2-2, with D hard to call. CDR1 and CDR2 from the germline V gene are SQVTM and ANQGSEA. Trimming pared 6 bases from V and 0 bases from J, leaving 11 bases between. The CDR3 spans 14 residues.

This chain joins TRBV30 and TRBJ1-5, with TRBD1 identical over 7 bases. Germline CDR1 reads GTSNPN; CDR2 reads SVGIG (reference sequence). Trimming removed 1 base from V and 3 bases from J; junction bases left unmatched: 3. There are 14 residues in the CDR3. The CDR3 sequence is CAWSGQGNNQPQHF. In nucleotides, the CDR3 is TGTGCCTGGAGTGGACAGGGTAACAATCAGCCCCAGCATTTT.

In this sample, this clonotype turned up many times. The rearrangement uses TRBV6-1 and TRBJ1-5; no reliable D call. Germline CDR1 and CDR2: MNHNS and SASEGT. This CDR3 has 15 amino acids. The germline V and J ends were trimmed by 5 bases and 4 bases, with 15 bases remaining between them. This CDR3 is CASSKDGERNQPQHF. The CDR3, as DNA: TGTGCCAGCAGTAAGGACGGAGAGCGTAATCAGCCCCAGCATTTT.

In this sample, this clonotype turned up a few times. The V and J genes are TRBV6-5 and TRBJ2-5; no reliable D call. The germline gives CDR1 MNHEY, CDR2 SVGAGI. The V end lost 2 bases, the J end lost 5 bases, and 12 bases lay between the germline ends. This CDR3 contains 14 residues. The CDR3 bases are TGTGCCAGCAGTTACGACCGAACGGAGGAGACCCAGTACTTC. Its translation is CASSYDRTEETQYF.

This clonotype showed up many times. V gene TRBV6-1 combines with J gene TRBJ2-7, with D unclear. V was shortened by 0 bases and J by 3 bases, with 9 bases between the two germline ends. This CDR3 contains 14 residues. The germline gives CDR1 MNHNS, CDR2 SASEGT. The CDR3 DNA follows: TGTGCCAGCAGTGAAGCGTGGCAGGACTACGAGCAGTACTTC. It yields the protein CASSEAWQDYEQYF.